These 13 T cell receptor beta chains were all obtained from the same sample, sequenced in a study of brain T cells in children with intractable seizures. Sequencing was performed with immunoSEQ multiplex PCR; in TCRdb, only in-frame clones are kept and a portion is missing. The table lists approximately 23,000 clones, around 94% of them singletons, with under 7.5% in the top ten. Sequences were derived from peripheral blood, sampled at surgery. These receptors came from a boy aged 5 to 17 with focal cortical dysplasia and intractable seizures.

The chain employs TRBV28 and TRBJ2-7; D remains unclear. Germline-derived CDR1 and CDR2 are MDHEN and SYDVKM. The CDR3 length is 15 residues. Trimming pared 3 bases from V and 0 bases from J, leaving 12 bases between. The CDR3 spells CASSLAGQSSYEQYF. The CDR3 DNA reads TGTGCCAGCAGTTTGGCCGGGCAGAGCTCCTACGAGCAGTACTTC.

This chain joins TRBV6-5 and TRBJ1-1, with 9 bases that match TRBD1. This CDR3 is built from 13 residues. V lost 6 bases and J lost 5; bases outside the gene matches: 4. Germline-derived CDR1 and CDR2 are MNHEY and SVGAGI. CDR3 coding DNA: TGTGCCAGCAGCCGTGACAGGGGGACTGAAGCTTTCTTT. It codes for CASSRDRGTEAFF.

V is TRBV19 and J is TRBJ1-1, with D tentatively TRBD1 (6 bases). V dropped 10 bases and J dropped 0 bases, with 12 bases sitting between them. Germline V gene sequence: CDR1 LNHDA, CDR2 SQIVND (reference sequence). The length of the CDR3 is 13 residues. CDR3: CATITGMNTEAFF. CDR3 DNA: TGTGCCACTATAACAGGGATGAACACTGAAGCTTTCTTT.

V usage is TRBV6-5 and J usage is TRBJ1-2; 9 bases are a match to TRBD1. In germline, CDR1 is MNHEY, CDR2 SVGAGI. The V and J ends lost 6 bases and 4 bases, in that order; junction bases with no gene match: 6. This CDR3 is 14 amino acids long. The CDR3 loop is CASSGTGSGYGYTF. For the CDR3, the DNA is TGTGCCAGCAGCGGGACAGGGTCGGGCTATGGCTACACCTTC.

The chain is built from TRBV23-1 and TRBJ1-4, with no clear D. TRBV23-1 is an ORF for which the function is uncertain. V was shortened by 1 base and J by 6 bases, with 0 bases between the two germline ends. The CDR3 has 11 amino acids. The CDR3 loop reads CASSQYEKLFF. The CDR3 nucleotides are TGCGCCAGCAGTCAATATGAAAAACTGTTTTTT.

CDR3 sequence: CASSVAGGREPDTQYF. As DNA, the CDR3 is TGTGCCAGCAGCGTAGCTGGGGGCAGGGAGCCAGATACGCAGTATTTT. The chain combines TRBV9 with TRBJ2-3, with a possible D match to TRBD1 (6 bases). CDR3 length: 16 residues. The V gene lost 0 bases and the J gene lost 4 bases, with 15 bases spanning the gap. From germline, CDR1 is SGDLS and CDR2 YYNGEE.

About this clone: A read error may account for a junction end that differs from germline. V and J are TRBV30 and TRBJ2-4; D not certain. CDR1 is GTSNPN and CDR2 is SVGIG in the germline V gene (reference sequence). The CDR3 consists of 13 residues. CDR3 in amino acids: CAWSVGLKSIQYF. Written as DNA, the CDR3 is TGTGCCTGGAGTGTGGGCCTGAAAAGCATTCAGTACTTC.

V usage is TRBV2 and J usage is TRBJ2-7; 9 bases line up with TRBD2. Germline-derived CDR1 and CDR2 are SNHLY and FYNNEI. The CDR3 spans 13 residues. The V gene end was trimmed by 3 bases and the J gene end by 6 bases; junction bases not matched to a gene: 3. The DNA of the CDR3 is TGTGCCAGCAGTGAGCGGGAGGGCCTCGAGCAGTACGTC. Encoded protein: CASSEREGLEQYV.

The rearrangement joins TRBV24-1 to TRBJ1-2, with D uncertain. The V gene's germline CDR1 is KGHDR and CDR2 SFDVKD. Deletions cut 5 bases from V and 4 bases from J, with 10 bases between. The CDR3 totals 13 residues. Here the CDR3 reads CATSVGRFYGYTF. For the CDR3, the DNA is TGTGCCACCAGTGTTGGCCGATTCTATGGCTACACCTTC.

This chain links TRBV20-1 with TRBJ2-1; either TRBD1 or TRBD2 may supply D (5 bases each). From germline, CDR1 is DFQATT and CDR2 SNEGSKA (reference sequence). This CDR3 contains 10 residues. CDR3: CRARGDEQFF. The DNA for the CDR3 is TGCAGGGCCCGAGGGGATGAGCAGTTCTTC.

The chain couples TRBV7-2 to TRBJ2-1, with D unresolved. This CDR3 is 15 amino acids long. V shed 1 base and J shed 4 bases, with 11 bases lying between them. The V gene's germline CDR1 is SGHTA and CDR2 FQGNSA. In nucleotides, the CDR3 is TGTGCCAGCAGCTTAGTAAATTGGATTTACAATGAGCAGTTCTTC. It codes for CASSLVNWIYNEQFF.

This clone was seen once. The chain joins TRBV12-3 or TRBV12-4 to TRBJ1-1; maybe TRBD1 (6 bases). This CDR3 spans 13 amino acids. Trimming removed 5 bases from V and 4 bases from J, with 11 bases in between. CDR3 in DNA: TGTGCCAGCAGTCCAGGGGCAGGCACTGAAGCTTTCTTT. Translation: CASSPGAGTEAFF.

This chain connects TRBV5-1 to TRBJ2-2; 11 nucleotides match TRBD2. Germline values: CDR1 SGHRS, CDR2 YFSETQ. The CDR3 loop spans 18 amino acids. The trim removed 4 bases at V and 3 bases at J, leaving 11 bases unmatched. The CDR3 DNA follows: TGCGCCAGCAGCGAGGGACTAGCGGTTGGCTCGGACACCGGGGAGCTGTTTTTT. This sequence encodes CASSEGLAVGSDTGELFF.